This record concerns one T cell receptor beta chain sequence. The antigen is undetermined. Libraries were prepared by immunoSEQ multiplex PCR; TCRdb keeps only in-frame clonotypes and omits some of them. The sample lists approximately 11,000 clones; around 87% were seen once. This sample is drawn from a study of stem cell transplantation in POMP-related autoinflammatory disease. The overall study: Impaired MHC class I-dependent CD8+ differentiation was hypothesized from defective thymoproteasomes. Before transplant, CD4+ T cells skewed naive and CD8+ proportions were low. Whole-study findings and limits: A trend toward lower repertoire diversity and greater clonality appeared in every analyzed T-cell subset of PRAID patients. Patients with PRAID showed a restricted number of unique TRB V-J gene pairings.

PRAID featured immunodeficiency plus autoinflammation. The receptor comes from a human donor with POMP-related autoinflammation and immune dysregulation (PRAID). The sample was CD8+ T cells from PBMCs, taken before stem cell transplantation.

CDR3 bases: TGTGCCAGCAGCTTGAAAGTTAGCAATCAGCCCCAGCATTTT. Translation: CASSLKVSNQPQHF. This chain uses TRBV5-6 with TRBJ1-5; D ambiguous. Per the germline V gene, CDR1 is SGHDT and CDR2 is YYEEEE. Trimming took 1 base from V and 0 from J, leaving 5 bases between them. This CDR3 comprises 14 residues.